The subject of this entry is one T cell receptor beta chain. Trimming left V 2 bases short and J 7 bases short, with 13 bases between. CDR3 length: 14 amino acids. Germline CDR1 reads MRHNA; CDR2 reads SNTAGT. This entry belongs to a study of blood T cell repertoires in COVID-19. In the study overall: Samples representing acute and convalescent COVID-19 were sourced from the United States, Italy and Spain.

Measured with immunoSEQ multiplex PCR; TCRdb has only the in-frame clones, and not every one. The table lists a few hundred thousand clones, less than 90% of them singletons, with about 4.6% in the top ten. This clonotype originated in a man between 60 and 70 years old who had recovered from COVID-19. Specimen: peripheral blood. This chain connects TRBV6-4 to TRBJ2-3; a weak D match, TRBD1 (5 bases). CDR3 sequence: CASSDSVREYTQYF. The CDR3 DNA is TGTGCCAGCAGTGACAGTGTCAGGGAATATACGCAGTATTTT.